These 22 T cell receptor beta chains came from one sample sequenced in a study of T cell clonality in common variable immunodeficiency. Regarding the study as a whole: Reportedly, TCR beta sequences from common variable immunodeficiency showed fewer deletions and N-nucleotide insertions.

No antigens are known for them. Only in-frame clones appear in the TCRdb table, and some are missing; sequencing was by immunoSEQ multiplex PCR. The data show about 34,000 clones, none appearing only once, with approximately 30% held by the ten largest. The sequenced sample was peripheral blood mononuclear cells. The receptors here all came from a human donor with common variable immunodeficiency.

To note about this clone: With the read ending 3 residues before the CDR3 end, the germline J gene is used to fill in that end. The chain uses TRBV19 and TRBJ1-5; 7 bases match TRBD1. Germline assignment: CDR1 LNHDA and CDR2 SQIVND (reference sequence). J gave up 7 bases and V 1 base, and 7 bases lay outside the gene matches. The CDR3 length is 15 residues. Here the CDR3 reads CASSIADRIKQPQHF. The DNA read from the CDR3 is TGTGCCAGTAGTATAGCGGACAGGATTAAGCAGCCC.

In this sample, this clone turned up many times. The DNA ends 3 residues before the CDR3 does, and the rest of the CDR3 is filled in from the germline J gene. The chain joins TRBV29-1 to TRBJ2-7, with D uncertain. Deletions cut 4 bases from V and 4 bases from J, with 14 bases between. The CDR3 consists of 13 residues. The germline CDR1 and CDR2 sequences are SQVTM and ANQGSEA. The chain's CDR3 is CSVGSVQGYEQYF. The sequenced part of the CDR3 DNA is TGCAGCGTTGGCTCTGTTCAAGGGTACGAG.

This clone has a count of ten or more. The read comes to an end 3 residues before the CDR3 does, leaving the germline J gene to fill in the end. The rearrangement links TRBV20-1 to TRBJ2-1, with TRBD2 matching over 9 bases. The CDR3 runs 15 residues. V shed 0 bases, J shed 3 bases, and the junction held 3 bases outside the gene matches. In germline, CDR1 is DFQATT, CDR2 SNEGSKA (reference sequence). CDR3: CSAREGLANYNEQFF. Incomplete CDR3 DNA: TGCAGTGCTAGAGAAGGACTAGCGAACTACAATGAG.

This clone showed up many times. Read sequence stops 3 residues before the CDR3 end, and the germline J gene provides the missing end. The J gene is TRBJ2-3, the V gene TRBV19; D may be TRBD2 (5 bases). Trimming removed 3 bases at V and 0 bases at J, with 10 bases between. Germline-derived CDR1 and CDR2 are LNHDA and SQIVND (reference sequence). The CDR3 contains 15 residues. The CDR3 loop is CASSIGVLSTDTQYF. CDR3 bases read: TGTGCCAGTAGTATCGGGGTATTGAGCACAGATACG. Supplemented by reference TRBV19 and TRBJ2-3, the full variable domain reads DGGITQSPKYLFRKEGQNVTLSCEQNLNHDAMYWYRQDPGQGLRLIYYSQIVNDFQKGDIAEGYSVSREKKESFPLTVTSAQKNPTAFYLCASSIGVLSTDTQYFGPGTRLTVL.

As regards this clone: The read finishes 3 residues shy of the CDR3 end, and the germline J gene is used to complete it. The rearrangement uses TRBV5-1 and TRBJ1-4; no reliable D call. Trimming cost V 3 bases and J 8 bases, with 14 bases left between them. This CDR3 spans 14 amino acids. Germline values: CDR1 SGHRS, CDR2 YFSETQ. This CDR3 reads CASSSAQKGEKLFF. The sequenced part of the CDR3 DNA is TGCGCCAGCAGCTCGGCCCAAAAAGGGGAAAAA. The full variable domain, in which reference TRBV5-1 and TRBJ1-4 provide the parts outside the CDR3, is KAGVTQTPRYLIKTRGQQVTLSCSPISGHRSVSWYQQTPGQGLQFLFEYFSETQRNKGNFPGRFSGRQFSNSRSEMNVSTLELGDSALYLCASSSAQKGEKLFFGSGTQLSVL.

This clone was counted a few times. The CDR3 DNA, read in part, is TGTGCCAGTAGACCGTGGCAGGGTTTTGGGGAG. This codes for CASRPWQGFGE. The entire CDR3 protein is CASRPWQGFGELFF. The J gene is TRBJ2-2, the V gene TRBV19; a possible D gene is TRBD1 (5 bases). The read falls 3 residues short of the CDR3 end, and the missing part is taken from the germline J gene. CDR3 length: 14 residues. Trimming left V 6 bases short and J 8 bases short, with 16 bases between. From germline, CDR1 is LNHDA and CDR2 SQIVND (reference sequence).

This clone has at least ten counts. The sequence runs out 3 residues before the end of the CDR3; the remainder is reconstructed from the germline J gene. The rearrangement joins TRBV7-9 to TRBJ1-1; D not certain. The CDR3 loop spans 12 amino acids. Trimming cost V 3 bases and J 4 bases, with 6 bases left between them. Germline V gene lookup returns CDR1 SEHNR and CDR2 FQNEAQ (reference sequence). The sequenced part of the CDR3 DNA is TGTGCCAGCAGCTTCGACACCACTGAA. Its translation is CASSFDTTE. The CDR3, in full, reads CASSFDTTEAFF.

A remark on this clone: The read falls 3 residues short of the CDR3 end, and the missing part is taken from the germline J gene. Additional DNA sequences in this sample encode the identical CDR3. The chain carries TRBV30 and TRBJ1-3; 8 bases match TRBD1. Germline V CDR1 and CDR2: GTSNPN, SVGIG (reference sequence). This CDR3 has 15 amino acids. V gave up 1 base and J gave up 0 bases; unmatched junction bases: 2. The part of the CDR3 DNA that was read is TGTGCCTGGAGTGCGGACAGGGCCTCTGGAAACACC. This codes for CAWSADRASGNT. The entire CDR3 reads CAWSADRASGNTIYF.

This clone was detected ten times or more. The read ends 3 residues shy of where the CDR3 ends; the end is completed using the germline J gene. The genes are TRBV20-1 and TRBJ2-7; 7 bases align to TRBD1. Germline CDR1 reads DFQATT; CDR2 reads SNEGSKA (reference sequence). The J segment lost 1 base and the V segment lost 6 bases, leaving 9 bases of the junction unmatched. The length of the CDR3 is 14 residues. CDR3 region: CSATLHRGSYEQYF. CDR3 DNA (partial): TGCAGTGCCACTCTCCACAGGGGATCCTACGAG.

Ten or more counts support this clone. The read terminates 3 residues before the CDR3 end, so the remaining end is supplied by the germline J gene. The rearrangement uses TRBV6-2 or TRBV6-3 and TRBJ1-6; 11 bases match TRBD1. This CDR3 is 16 amino acids long. J lost 7 bases, V lost 6 bases, and 8 bases had no gene match. Germline values: CDR1 MNHEY, CDR2 SVGEGT. CDR3 bases read: TGTGCCAGCAGCCAGAGGACAGGGGGCAGGAATTCACCC. This sequence encodes CASSQRTGGRNSP. The full-length CDR3 reads as CASSQRTGGRNSPLHF.

This clone was seen many times. The read finishes 3 residues shy of the CDR3 end, and the germline J gene is used to complete it. This chain joins TRBV14 and TRBJ2-7; 8 bases line up with TRBD2. CDR3 length: 16 amino acids. Germline V gives CDR1 SGHDN, CDR2 FVKESK. V gave up 5 bases and J gave up 0 bases; unmatched junction bases: 9. CDR3 region: CASSGQPSGSSYEQYF. The covered CDR3 bases are TGTGCCAGCAGCGGGCAACCGAGCGGGAGCTCCTACGAG.

Points on this clone: The missing CDR3 end, 3 residues past where the read stops, is filled in from the germline J gene. This chain uses TRBV7-2 with TRBJ2-7; no clear D. Trimming took 3 bases from V and 0 from J, leaving 12 bases between them. Germline assignment: CDR1 SGHTA and CDR2 FQGNSA. There are 15 residues in the CDR3. Here the CDR3 reads CASSFGGGSSYEQYF. Partial CDR3 DNA: TGTGCCAGCAGCTTCGGCGGCGGTTCCTCCTACGAG.

This clone showed up just a few times. Coverage ceases 3 residues before the CDR3 finishes, and the germline J gene fills in the end. The chain links TRBV6-1 to TRBJ2-3; 9 nucleotides agree with TRBD2. The germline V gene has CDR1 MNHNS and CDR2 SASEGT. This CDR3 is built from 19 residues. V gave up 2 bases and J gave up 8 bases; unmatched junction bases: 20. CDR3 sequence: CASSEWWKAAGGPSGTQYF. The CDR3 DNA, read in part, is TGTGCCAGCAGTGAATGGTGGAAGGCGGCGGGAGGGCCCTCAGGTACG.

This clone was picked up many times. The CDR3 is CASSPSSGRGNEQFF. The DNA read from the CDR3 is TGTGCCAGCTCACCGTCGAGCGGGAGGGGCAATGAG. The gene calls are TRBV18 and TRBJ2-1; 10 bases map to TRBD2. The missing CDR3 end, 3 residues past where the read stops, is filled in from the germline J gene. The J segment lost 6 bases and the V segment lost 3 bases, leaving 5 bases of the junction unmatched. CDR3 size: 15 residues. The V gene's germline CDR1 is KGHSH and CDR2 LQKENI.

About this clone itself: The read is 3 residues too short to cover the CDR3 end, so that end is filled in from the germline J gene. V gene TRBV11-2 combines with J gene TRBJ2-3, with TRBD1 as a possible D gene (6 bases). Trimming took off 3 bases at V and 1 base at J, with 8 bases between the two ends. The CDR3 extends over 14 amino acids. The germline V gene encodes CDR1 SGHAT and CDR2 FQNNGV. Incomplete CDR3 DNA: TGTGCCAGCAGCTTGCACAGGGGCACAGATACG. This translates into CASSLHRGTDT. The CDR3 in full is CASSLHRGTDTQYF.

This clone was picked up a small number of times. The sequence runs out 3 residues before the end of the CDR3; the remainder is reconstructed from the germline J gene. The chain employs TRBV6-1 and TRBJ2-7; D is unclear. Trimming removed 2 bases from V and 2 bases from J, with 7 bases in between. Germline loops: CDR1 MNHNS, CDR2 SASEGT. The CDR3 is made up of 13 amino acids. CDR3 loop: CASSERSPYEQYF. The part of the CDR3 DNA that was read is TGTGCCAGCAGTGAACGTTCCCCCTACGAG.

This clone was counted ten times or more. Coverage ceases 3 residues before the CDR3 finishes, and the germline J gene fills in the end. The genes are TRBV5-1 and TRBJ2-5; 9 nucleotides align to TRBD2. Trimming took 3 bases from V and 1 from J; bases not matched to a gene: 7. From germline, CDR1 is SGHRS and CDR2 YFSETQ. The CDR3 is 16 residues long. The CDR3 protein is CASSWTTSGSQETQYF. The part of the CDR3 DNA that was read is TGCGCCAGCAGCTGGACGACTAGCGGAAGCCAAGAGACC.

This clone was seen repeatedly, ten times or more. Sequencing ends 3 residues short of the CDR3 end; the germline J gene provides the rest. The genes are TRBV18 and TRBJ2-1, with a possible D match to TRBD2 (5 bases). The germline CDR1 and CDR2 sequences are KGHSH and LQKENI. Trimming removed 3 bases at V and 7 bases at J, with 16 bases between. The CDR3 loop spans 15 amino acids. The CDR3 DNA, read in part, is TGTGCCAGCTCACCTGAGGCGGGTCACTCTAATGAG. Translated: CASSPEAGHSNE. The full CDR3 reads CASSPEAGHSNEQFF.

This clone was seen many times. The part of the CDR3 DNA that was read is TGTGCCAGCAGCTTTTGGCCAACTAATGAAAAA. Protein product: CASSFWPTNEK. The whole CDR3 sequence is CASSFWPTNEKLFF. This chain joins TRBV7-2 and TRBJ1-4; D is unclear. The sequence runs out 3 residues before the end of the CDR3; the remainder is reconstructed from the germline J gene. Trimming cost V 3 bases and J 0 bases, with 5 bases left between them. The CDR3 is 14 amino acids. Germline CDR1 and CDR2: SGHTA and FQGNSA.

This clone was seen a handful of times. Sequencing ends 3 residues short of the CDR3 end; the germline J gene provides the rest. The rearrangement links TRBV20-1 to TRBJ1-5; 9 bases align to TRBD1. Germline V lookup: CDR1 DFQATT, CDR2 SNEGSKA (reference sequence). This CDR3 region has 15 residues. V was clipped by 0 bases and J by 5 bases; unmatched bases: 5. This CDR3 reads CSARDRRQGDQPQHF. CDR3 DNA, as far as it was read: TGCAGTGCTAGAGATAGGAGACAGGGGGATCAGCCC.

Turning to this clone: Sequencing ends 3 residues short of the CDR3 end; the germline J gene provides the rest. The chain combines TRBV5-1 with TRBJ2-1, with D possibly TRBD1 on 6 matching bases. Trimming left V 0 bases short and J 6 bases short, with 10 bases between. This CDR3 spans 14 amino acids. In germline, CDR1 is SGHRS, CDR2 YFSETQ. The CDR3 DNA, read in part, is TGCGCCAGCAGCTTGGAGTTAGGGGGCAATGAG. Its translation: CASSLELGGNE. The CDR3 as a whole reads CASSLELGGNEQFF.

Ten or more counts support this clone. Read data end 3 residues before the CDR3 end; the end is taken from the germline J gene. The rearrangement uses TRBV18 and TRBJ2-5; 7 bases fit TRBD1. This CDR3 spans 15 amino acids. J lost 3 bases, V lost 3 bases, and 7 bases had no gene match. Germline CDR1 reads KGHSH; CDR2 reads LQKENI. CDR3 bases read: TGTGCCAGCTCACCCACCGGGACAGAAAAAGAGACC. Translation gives CASSPTGTEKET. The whole CDR3 protein is CASSPTGTEKETQYF.